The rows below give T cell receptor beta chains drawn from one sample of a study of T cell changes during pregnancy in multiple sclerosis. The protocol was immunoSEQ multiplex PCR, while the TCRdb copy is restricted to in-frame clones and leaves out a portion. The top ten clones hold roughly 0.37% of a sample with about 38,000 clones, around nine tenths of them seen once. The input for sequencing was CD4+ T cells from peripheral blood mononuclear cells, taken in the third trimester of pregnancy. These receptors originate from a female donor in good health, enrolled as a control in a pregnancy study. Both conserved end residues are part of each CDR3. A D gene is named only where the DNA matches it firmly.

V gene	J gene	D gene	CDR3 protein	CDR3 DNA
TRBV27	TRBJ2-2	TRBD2	CASSSPFASGSTGELFF	TGTGCCAGCAGTTCCCCTTTTGCTAGCGGGAGTACCGGGGAGCTGTTTTTT
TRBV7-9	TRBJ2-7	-	CASSPKGSSVSYEQYF	TGTGCCAGCAGCCCCAAGGGATCTAGCGTTTCCTACGAGCAGTACTTC
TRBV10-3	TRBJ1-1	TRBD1	CAISGTGGVTEAFF	TGTGCCATCAGTGGGACAGGGGGGGTCACTGAAGCTTTCTTT
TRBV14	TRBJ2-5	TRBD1	CASSQRGQGITQETQYF	TGTGCCAGCAGCCAACGCGGACAGGGGATCACTCAAGAGACCCAGTACTTC
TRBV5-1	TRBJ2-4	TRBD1	CASSVGTGGNIQYF	TGCGCCAGCAGCGTTGGGACAGGCGGAAACATTCAGTACTTC
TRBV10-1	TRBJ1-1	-	CASSGLRDTEAFF	TGCGCCAGCAGTGGCCTCAGGGACACTGAAGCTTTCTTT
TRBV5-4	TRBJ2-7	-	CASTQGLEEQYF	TGTGCCAGCACTCAGGGGCTTGAAGAGCAGTACTTC
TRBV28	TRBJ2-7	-	CASRLGMAYEQYF	TGTGCCAGCAGACTCGGGATGGCCTACGAGCAGTACTTC
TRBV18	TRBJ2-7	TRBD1	CASSDGTGATYEQYF	TGTGCCAGCTCAGACGGGACAGGGGCCACCTACGAGCAGTACTTC
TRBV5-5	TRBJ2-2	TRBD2	CASSLSLAGGRNTGELFF	TGTGCCAGCAGCTTGAGCCTAGCGGGGGGGCGAAACACCGGGGAGCTGTTTTTT
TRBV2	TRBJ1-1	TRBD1	CASLYGTAVGVRTEAFF	TGTGCCAGCTTATACGGGACAGCTGTTGGGGTGCGCACTGAAGCTTTCTTT
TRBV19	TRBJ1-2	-	CASSALVSYGYTF	TGTGCCAGTAGTGCGCTGGTGTCCTATGGCTACACCTTC